The 27 T cell receptor beta chains given below trace back to one sample, sequenced in a study of regulatory T cells in long-lasting Graves disease. The time point was: newly diagnosed GD, antithyroid drugs for less than 3 months. PBMC-derived RNA was used for the TCR library. In building TCR beta libraries, iRepertoire HTBI primers were used together with Arm-PCR of CDR3 regions. One entry per CDR3 protein, called by TCRdb with MiXCR from the multiplex PCR reads. The table lists about 530,000 distinct CDR3 sequences, around 16% of them singletons. The sample was also reused in another study, on T cells in Graves' hyperthyroidism and ophthalmopathy.

Sequences were derived from peripheral blood mononuclear cells (PBMCs), sampled at new diagnosis, from a patient treated with antithyroid drugs. Source of these receptors: a woman aged 35-60 years with Graves disease.

This chain links TRBV20-1 with TRBJ1-3; TRBD1 aligns across 7 bases. The junction had 8 bases not matched to a gene; V was cut back by 6 bases and J by 0 bases. The CDR3 covers 15 residues. Germline-derived CDR1 and CDR2 are DFQATT and SNEGSKA (reference sequence). In DNA form, the CDR3 reads TGCAGTGCACGACAGGGAGTAACCTCTGGAAACACCATATATTTT. Protein: CSARQGVTSGNTIYF.

The rearrangement uses TRBV15 and TRBJ1-4; 8 bases align to TRBD1. The CDR3 length is 15 residues. From germline, CDR1 is LNHNV and CDR2 YYDKDF (reference sequence). The V gene end was trimmed by 3 bases and the J gene end by 8 bases; junction bases not matched to a gene: 8. The chain's CDR3 is CATSRTRQGPEKLFF. CDR3 coding DNA: TGTGCCACCAGCAGGACCAGACAGGGGCCCGAAAAACTGTTTTTT.

The V gene is TRBV3-1, the J gene TRBJ1-2; 7 bases align to TRBD1. The CDR3 runs to 15 residues. Germline V gene lookup returns CDR1 LGHDT and CDR2 YNNKEL (reference sequence). The V and J ends lost 6 bases and 7 bases, in that order; junction bases with no gene match: 14. In nucleotides, the CDR3 is TGTGCCAGCAGATCGCCCTCACAGGGGTATTTTGGCTACACCTTC. Protein sequence: CASRSPSQGYFGYTF.

As regards this clonotype: A far more abundant clone sits one base away, making this likely a read error. V usage is TRBV20-1 and J usage is TRBJ2-7, with D tentatively TRBD1 (5 bases). The J call may be in error: the DNA end matches TRBJ2-5 better. The CDR3 extends over 14 amino acids. From germline, CDR1 is DFQATT and CDR2 SNEGSKA (reference sequence). The CDR3 coding sequence is TGCAGTGCTAGATCAGGCAGGGTCACGGAGACCCAGTACTTC. It translates to CSARSGRVTETQYF.

This clonotype was counted only a few times. The V call is TRBV2, the J call TRBJ1-6; D unresolved. The V end was cut by 7 bases, the J end by 10 bases, with 17 bases between. CDR3 size: 14 residues. CDR1 is SNHLY and CDR2 is FYNNEI in the germline V gene. The CDR3 protein is CASMVRAAPSPLHF. CDR3 bases: TGTGCCAGCATGGTTCGGGCAGCTCCATCACCCCTCCACTTT.

This clonotype was counted many times. J is TRBJ2-7 and V is TRBV11-1; no clear D gene. V lost 1 base to trimming and J lost 0 bases, with 10 bases between them. Germline V gene sequence: CDR1 SGHAT, CDR2 FQDESV (reference sequence). This CDR3 has 15 residues. CDR3 residues: CASSLDTPSSYEQYF. CDR3 DNA: TGTGCCAGCAGCTTAGATACTCCGAGCTCCTACGAGCAGTACTTC.

There are many counts of this clonotype. This rearrangement joins TRBV7-2 to TRBJ2-1; a weak D match, TRBD2 (5 bases). The V end lost 4 bases, the J end lost 4 bases, and 8 bases lay between the germline ends. Germline assignment: CDR1 SGHTA and CDR2 FQGNSA. This CDR3 is 13 amino acids long. The CDR3 nucleotides are TGTGCCAGCAGCTCCTGGGAGTACAATGAGCAGTTCTTC. The encoded protein is CASSSWEYNEQFF.

This clonotype was seen more than once but under ten times. The J gene is TRBJ2-4, the V gene TRBV4-1; 12 bases fit TRBD2. This CDR3 is built from 17 residues. Trimming at V came to 4 bases and at J to 8 bases, leaving 12 bases not matched to a gene. The germline V gene has CDR1 MGHRA and CDR2 YSYEKL. CDR3 amino acids: CASSPRYMTSGGDIQYF. The CDR3, as DNA: TGCGCCAGCAGCCCACGCTATATGACTAGCGGGGGTGACATTCAGTACTTC.

The chain joins TRBV11-2 to TRBJ1-6, with D possibly being TRBD1 (6 bases). V lost 5 bases and J 7 bases, leaving 15 bases between the germline ends. The CDR3 length is 15 residues. The germline gives CDR1 SGHAT, CDR2 FQNNGV. CDR3 amino acids: CASSEAGTSNSPLHF. The CDR3 DNA is TGTGCCAGCAGCGAGGCCGGGACATCCAATTCACCCCTCCACTTT.

This clonotype was seen many times. This sequence joins TRBV2 and TRBJ1-2; 9 bases are shared with TRBD1. Germline assignment: CDR1 SNHLY and CDR2 FYNNEI. The CDR3 consists of 15 residues. J lost 3 bases, V lost 5 bases, and 7 bases had no gene match. CDR3 in DNA: TGTGCCAGCAGTTGGGGACAGGGAGGAGACTATGGCTACACCTTC. Protein product: CASSWGQGGDYGYTF.

This clonotype was counted many times. The rearrangement uses TRBV7-9 and TRBJ2-4; 15 bases are shared with TRBD2. The trim removed 5 bases at V and 6 bases at J, leaving 8 bases unmatched. Germline assignment: CDR1 SEHNR and CDR2 FQNEAQ (reference sequence). CDR3 length: 17 residues. CDR3 sequence reads: CASSTRTSGGALNIQYF. In nucleotides, the CDR3 is TGTGCCAGCAGCACCCGGACTAGCGGGGGGGCCTTAAACATTCAGTACTTC.

The gene calls are TRBV19 and TRBJ2-7; possibly TRBD2 for D (5 bases). CDR3 length: 15 amino acids. Germline CDR1 is LNHDA and CDR2 is SQIVND (reference sequence). V lost 5 bases to trimming and J lost 6 bases, with 20 bases between them. The CDR3 coding sequence is TGTGCCAGTAGTCACCGACACTCCCTTGGAGGCGAGCAGTACTTC. This sequence encodes CASSHRHSLGGEQYF.

The chain recombines TRBV28 with TRBJ2-7, with D possibly called TRBD1 or TRBD2 (5 bases each). Germline CDR1 reads MDHEN; CDR2 reads SYDVKM. Trimming shortened V by 6 bases and J by 6 bases, and 12 bases separated the two germline ends. This CDR3 has 12 residues. CDR3 amino acids: CASRSPGTEQYF. CDR3 nucleotide sequence: TGTGCCAGCAGGTCCCCGGGGACCGAGCAGTACTTC.

The V gene is TRBV10-3, the J gene TRBJ2-3; D unclear. The CDR3 is made up of 13 amino acids. The germline CDR1 and CDR2 sequences are ENHRY and SYGVKD. The germline V and J ends were trimmed by 4 bases and 5 bases, with 10 bases remaining between them. CDR3 nucleotide sequence: TGTGCCATCAGTGGAAGAGCAGAAGATACGCAGTATTTT. It encodes CAISGRAEDTQYF.

The V gene is TRBV28, the J gene TRBJ1-3, with D hard to call. Germline V gives CDR1 MDHEN, CDR2 SYDVKM. V gave up 5 bases and J gave up 0 bases, with 14 bases separating them. The CDR3 runs to 16 residues. The CDR3 sequence is CASSPQDGDSGNTIYF. In nucleotides, the CDR3 is TGTGCCAGCAGTCCCCAGGACGGCGACTCTGGAAACACCATATATTTT.

This clonotype was observed at least ten times. The chain combines TRBV28 with TRBJ2-5; 9 bases align to TRBD2. J was trimmed by 5 bases and V by 2 bases; bases with no gene match: 3. Germline CDR1 and CDR2: MDHEN and SYDVKM. This CDR3 comprises 14 residues. The CDR3 region is CASSLRTSEETQYF. The CDR3, as DNA: TGTGCCAGCAGTTTACGGACTAGCGAGGAGACCCAGTACTTC.

In its sample, this clonotype was seen a few times. V usage is TRBV6-1 and J usage is TRBJ1-4, with D unresolved. Germline V gene sequence: CDR1 MNHNS, CDR2 SASEGT. Trimming left V 6 bases short and J 2 bases short, with 10 bases between. The CDR3 sequence is 14 residues long. Written as DNA, the CDR3 is TGTGCCAGCAGCCAGACTCACACTAATGAAAAACTGTTTTTT. Amino acids: CASSQTHTNEKLFF.

About this clonotype itself: This could be a read error, since a much larger clone is one nucleotide away. The final CDR3 position lacks the conserved phenylalanine or tryptophan, pointing to a likely read error. The chain couples TRBV7-2 to TRBJ2-3, with TRBD2 matching 11 bases. Trimming at V came to 5 bases and at J to 4 bases, leaving 14 bases not matched to a gene. The CDR3 is 18 residues long. The germline V gene encodes CDR1 SGHTA and CDR2 FQGNSA. The DNA for the CDR3 is TGTGCCAGCAGCAAAACTAGCGGGGGCTCCTTATTGCCAGATACGCAGTATCTT. This encodes CASSKTSGGSLLPDTQYL.

The chain couples TRBV18 to TRBJ1-6, with 7 bases identical to TRBD1. This CDR3 has 19 residues. In germline, CDR1 is KGHSH, CDR2 LQKENI. V lost 4 bases to trimming and J lost 0 bases; unmatched junction nucleotides: 12. The chain's CDR3 is CASSQDRSQTSSYNSPLHF. CDR3 sequence (DNA): TGTGCCAGCTCACAGGACAGGTCCCAAACTAGCTCCTATAATTCACCCCTCCACTTT.

This clonotype was counted ten times or more. This chain uses TRBV3-1 with TRBJ2-7; 8 bases fit TRBD1. Germline lookup yields CDR1 LGHDT and CDR2 YNNKEL (reference sequence). The CDR3 contains 15 residues. The V segment lost 6 bases and the J segment 3 bases; nucleotides outside the gene matches: 10. CDR3 in amino acids: CASSLDRVRIYEQYF. In DNA, the CDR3 is TGTGCCAGCAGTCTGGACAGGGTAAGAATCTACGAGCAGTACTTC.

This clonotype showed up many times. This rearrangement joins TRBV6-1 to TRBJ1-5; D remains unclear. Germline lookup yields CDR1 MNHNS and CDR2 SASEGT. The CDR3 is made up of 15 amino acids. Trimming shortened V by 4 bases and J by 3 bases, and 13 bases separated the two germline ends. This chain's CDR3 is CASSGKGVNNQPQHF. DNA of the CDR3: TGTGCCAGCAGTGGAAAGGGCGTGAACAATCAGCCCCAGCATTTT.

This clonotype was picked up a small number of times. This chain links TRBV4-1 with TRBJ2-5; TRBD2 aligns across 9 bases. This CDR3 comprises 15 residues. The V and J ends lost 0 bases and 5 bases, in that order; junction bases with no gene match: 4. CDR1 MGHRA and CDR2 YSYEKL come from the germline V gene. In nucleotides, the CDR3 is TGCGCCAGCAGCCAAGATCCTAGCGGGGCTGAGACCCAGTACTTC. Protein: CASSQDPSGAETQYF.

Many counts were recorded for this clonotype. The chain links TRBV3-1 to TRBJ1-1, with D possibly matching TRBD1 (5 bases). Germline values: CDR1 LGHDT, CDR2 YNNKEL (reference sequence). Between the trimmed V and J ends, which lost 3 bases and 3 bases, there was a span of 11 bases. CDR3 length equals 14 residues. The CDR3: CASSHSGIDTEAFF. The CDR3 nucleotides are TGTGCCAGCAGCCACTCAGGGATCGACACTGAAGCTTTCTTT.

This clonotype was found a few times. The CDR3 nucleotides are TGTGCCAGCAGCATCCAATATGGGACTGAAGCTTTCTTT. It translates to CASSIQYGTEAFF. The chain joins TRBV3-1 to TRBJ1-1; D call uncertain. Germline V gene data show CDR1 as LGHDT and CDR2 as YNNKEL (reference sequence). There are 13 residues in the CDR3. The V end was cut by 5 bases, the J end by 5 bases, with 12 bases between.

In this sample, this clonotype turned up a few times. V is TRBV3-1 and J is TRBJ1-2; D perhaps matches TRBD1 (6 bases). Trimming stripped 3 bases from V and 1 base from J, with 12 bases between. The germline V gene encodes CDR1 LGHDT and CDR2 YNNKEL (reference sequence). CDR3 size: 15 residues. The CDR3 DNA reads as TGTGCCAGCAGCCACTGGACAGCTCTTAACTATGGCTACACCTTC. Its protein is CASSHWTALNYGYTF.

For this clonotype: A read error may explain this, as a much larger clone is one base away. The J gene is TRBJ2-7, the V gene TRBV6-1; no reliable D call. Germline CDR1 MNHNS, CDR2 SASEGT. The CDR3 covers 13 residues. The V end was cut by 6 bases, the J end by 5 bases, with 14 bases between. In DNA form, the CDR3 reads TGTGCCAGCAGAAGCGACGAGACCAACGAGCAGTACTTC. Protein sequence: CASRSDETNEQYF.

This clonotype was observed a few times. V usage is TRBV24-1 and J usage is TRBJ2-1; 9 positions match TRBD1. Germline V gene lookup returns CDR1 KGHDR and CDR2 SFDVKD. The CDR3 contains 15 residues. V lost 4 bases to trimming and J lost 7 bases; unmatched junction nucleotides: 7. The CDR3 nucleotides read TGTGCCACCAGTGAGGGAGGGACAGGGAGAAATGAGCAGTTCTTC. It yields the protein CATSEGGTGRNEQFF.